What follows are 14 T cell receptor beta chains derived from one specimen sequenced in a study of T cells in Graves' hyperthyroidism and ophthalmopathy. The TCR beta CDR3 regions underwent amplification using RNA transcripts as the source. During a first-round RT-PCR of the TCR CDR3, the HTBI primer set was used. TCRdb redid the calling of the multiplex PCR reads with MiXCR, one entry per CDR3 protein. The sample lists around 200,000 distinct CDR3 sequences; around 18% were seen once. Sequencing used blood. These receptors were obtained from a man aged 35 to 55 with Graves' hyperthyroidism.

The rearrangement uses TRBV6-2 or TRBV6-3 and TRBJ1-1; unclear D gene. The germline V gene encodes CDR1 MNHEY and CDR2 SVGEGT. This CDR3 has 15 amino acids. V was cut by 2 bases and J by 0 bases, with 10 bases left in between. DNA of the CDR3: TGTGCCAGCAGTTACGGTGGGAACGTGAACACTGAAGCTTTCTTT. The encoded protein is CASSYGGNVNTEAFF.

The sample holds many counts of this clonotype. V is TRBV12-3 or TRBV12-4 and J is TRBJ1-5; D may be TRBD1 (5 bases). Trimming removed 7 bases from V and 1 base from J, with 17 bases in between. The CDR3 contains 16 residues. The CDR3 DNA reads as TGTGCCAGCACCTTTCTCCCTGGGGGAAGCAATCAGCCCCAGCATTTT. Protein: CASTFLPGGSNQPQHF.

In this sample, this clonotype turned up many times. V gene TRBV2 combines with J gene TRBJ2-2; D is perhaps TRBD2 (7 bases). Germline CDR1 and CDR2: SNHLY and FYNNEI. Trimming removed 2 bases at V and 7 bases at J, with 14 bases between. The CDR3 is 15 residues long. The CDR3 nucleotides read TGTGCCAGCAGTGAACAAGGGGGGGGTTTCGGGGAGCTGTTTTTT. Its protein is CASSEQGGGFGELFF.

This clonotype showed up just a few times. The CDR3 DNA sequence: TGTGCAACAAGGGGGGCTAGCGGGGGGGCTCGGAGCAATGAGCAGTTCTTC. It specifies CATRGASGGARSNEQFF. V usage is TRBV28 and J usage is TRBJ2-1; 12 bases agree with TRBD2. This CDR3 contains 17 residues. The V gene's germline CDR1 is MDHEN and CDR2 SYDVKM. The full variable domain, with the rest looked up from reference TRBV28 and TRBJ2-1, is DVKVTQSSRYLVKRTGEKVFLECVQDMDHENMFWYRQDPGLGLRLIYFSYDVKMKEKGDIPEGYSVSREKKERFSLILESASTNQTSMYLCATRGASGGARSNEQFFGPGTRLTVL.

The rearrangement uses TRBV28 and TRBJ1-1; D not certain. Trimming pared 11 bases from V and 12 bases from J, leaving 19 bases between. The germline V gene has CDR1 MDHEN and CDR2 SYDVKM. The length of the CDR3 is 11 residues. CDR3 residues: CAVGRPFDPFF. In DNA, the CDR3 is TGTGCCGTCGGCAGGCCATTCGACCCTTTCTTT.

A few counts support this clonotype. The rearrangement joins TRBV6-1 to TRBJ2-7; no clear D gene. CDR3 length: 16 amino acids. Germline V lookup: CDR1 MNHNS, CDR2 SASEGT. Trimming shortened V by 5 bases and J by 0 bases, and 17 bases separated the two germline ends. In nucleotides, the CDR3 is TGTGCCAGCAGTCCAAGAAGTGGGGTGAGCTCCTACGAGCAGTACTTC. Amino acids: CASSPRSGVSSYEQYF.

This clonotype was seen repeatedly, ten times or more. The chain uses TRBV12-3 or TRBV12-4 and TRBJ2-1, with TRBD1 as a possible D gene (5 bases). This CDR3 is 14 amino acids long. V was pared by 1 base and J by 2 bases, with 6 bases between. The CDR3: CASSLGQTYNEQFF. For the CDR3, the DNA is TGTGCCAGCAGTTTAGGACAGACCTACAATGAGCAGTTCTTC.

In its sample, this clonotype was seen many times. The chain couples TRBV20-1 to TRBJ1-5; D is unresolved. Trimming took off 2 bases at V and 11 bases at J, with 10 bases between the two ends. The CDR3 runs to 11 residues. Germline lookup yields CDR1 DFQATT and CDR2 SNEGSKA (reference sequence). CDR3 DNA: TGCAGTGCTAGAATCGGAGACGCCCAGCATTTT. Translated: CSARIGDAQHF.

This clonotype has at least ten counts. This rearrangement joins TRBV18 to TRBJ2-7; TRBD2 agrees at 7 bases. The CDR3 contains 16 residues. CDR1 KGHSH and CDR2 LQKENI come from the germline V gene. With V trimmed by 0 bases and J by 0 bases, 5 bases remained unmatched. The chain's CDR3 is CASSPPRGGVSYEQYF. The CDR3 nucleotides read TGTGCCAGCTCACCACCGCGGGGAGGGGTCTCCTACGAGCAGTACTTC.

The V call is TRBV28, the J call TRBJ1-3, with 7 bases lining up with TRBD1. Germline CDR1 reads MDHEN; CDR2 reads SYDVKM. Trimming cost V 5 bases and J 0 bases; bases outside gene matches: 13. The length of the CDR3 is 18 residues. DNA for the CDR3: TGTGCCAGCAGTATAATACAGGGGAAGGGCCCCTCTGGAAACACCATATATTTT. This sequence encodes CASSIIQGKGPSGNTIYF.

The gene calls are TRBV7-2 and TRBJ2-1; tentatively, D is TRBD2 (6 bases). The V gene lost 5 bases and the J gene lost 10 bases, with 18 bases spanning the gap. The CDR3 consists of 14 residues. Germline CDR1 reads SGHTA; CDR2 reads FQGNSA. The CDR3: CASSAFARAGEQFF. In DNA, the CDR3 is TGTGCCAGCAGCGCTTTTGCGAGGGCGGGAGAGCAGTTCTTC.

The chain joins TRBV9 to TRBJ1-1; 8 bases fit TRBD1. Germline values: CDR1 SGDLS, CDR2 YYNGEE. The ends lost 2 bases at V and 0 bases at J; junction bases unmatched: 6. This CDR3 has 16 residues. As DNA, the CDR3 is TGTGCCAGCAGCGTGGACACAGGGGGGTTGAACACTGAAGCTTTCTTT. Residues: CASSVDTGGLNTEAFF.

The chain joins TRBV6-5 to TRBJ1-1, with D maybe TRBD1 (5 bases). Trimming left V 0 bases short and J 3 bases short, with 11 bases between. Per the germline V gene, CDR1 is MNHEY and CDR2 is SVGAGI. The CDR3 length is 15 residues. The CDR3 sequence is CASSYSLRGHTEAFF. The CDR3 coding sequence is TGTGCCAGCAGTTACTCGCTCCGGGGCCACACTGAAGCTTTCTTT.

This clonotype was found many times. The CDR3 DNA reads as TGTGCCAGCAGCCAAGGCCCTAGCGGGGGGGCACCGTACTTC. Translation: CASSQGPSGGAPYF. V gene TRBV3-1 combines with J gene TRBJ2-5, with 12 bases matching TRBD2. The V segment lost 1 base and the J segment 13 bases; nucleotides outside the gene matches: 7. The germline CDR1 and CDR2 sequences are LGHDT and YNNKEL (reference sequence). The length of the CDR3 is 14 residues.